Below are 27 T cell receptor beta chains sequenced from a single sample in a study of blood T cells in healthy people across ages. For the second PCR, which ran for roughly 6 to 11 cycles, a sample-barcoded 5' primer and a J-beta primer mix were used. TCRdb re-called the 5' RACE reads with MiXCR, one entry per CDR3 protein. The sample consists of over a million distinct CDR3 sequences, 35% to 50% of them appearing once. Sequencing was carried out using blood. These receptors were obtained from a woman aged 60-70 years in good health.

Comments on this clonotype: This CDR3 fails to terminate in the conserved phenylalanine or tryptophan, so it likely reflects a read error. The CDR3 protein is CSGGPDSSSYGYTI. The CDR3 coding sequence is TGCAGCGGGGGACCTGACAGCTCCTCCTATGGCTACACCATC. J is TRBJ1-2 and V is TRBV29-1, with a weak D call TRBD1 (5 bases). CDR1 and CDR2 (germline): SQVTM, ANQGSEA. CDR3 length equals 14 residues. V lost 7 bases, J lost 4 bases, and 19 bases lay in between.

V is TRBV6-2 or TRBV6-3 and J is TRBJ1-5, with D unresolved. The CDR3 has 15 residues. Germline lookup yields CDR1 MNHEY and CDR2 SVGEGT. V was clipped by 0 bases and J by 4 bases, with 10 bases between them. The CDR3 sequence: CASSYSVGRNQPQHF. CDR3 DNA sequence: TGTGCCAGCAGTTACTCTGTGGGAAGGAATCAGCCCCAGCATTTT.

There are a few counts of this clonotype. This chain connects TRBV12-3 or TRBV12-4 to TRBJ1-4, with a possible D match to TRBD1 (5 bases). The germline V and J ends were trimmed by 3 bases and 4 bases, with 15 bases remaining between them. The CDR3 has 16 amino acids. The DNA of the CDR3 is TGTGCCAGCAGTTTCCGAGTGGGACGGAATAATGAAAAACTGTTTTTT. This encodes CASSFRVGRNNEKLFF.

This clonotype turned up a few times. This sequence joins TRBV4-2 and TRBJ1-2; a possible D gene is TRBD1 (5 bases). The CDR3 is 12 amino acids. The V gene's germline CDR1 is LGHNA and CDR2 YNFKEQ. V was cut by 1 base and J by 6 bases, with 6 bases left in between. Here the CDR3 reads CASSQVGDGYTF. DNA for the CDR3: TGTGCCAGCAGCCAAGTGGGGGATGGCTACACCTTC.

The V and J genes are TRBV20-1 and TRBJ1-1, with 7 positions matching TRBD1. The ends lost 1 base at V and 5 bases at J; junction bases unmatched: 7. The germline gives CDR1 DFQATT, CDR2 SNEGSKA (reference sequence). There are 14 residues in the CDR3. The CDR3 DNA reads as TGCAGTGCTAGAGCCGTGACAGGGTGGACTGAAGCTTTCTTT. Translating it yields CSARAVTGWTEAFF.

V gene TRBV6-6 combines with J gene TRBJ1-3; D gene unclear. The CDR3 runs to 15 residues. CDR1 and CDR2 (germline): MNHNY, SVGAGI (reference sequence). V shed 0 bases and J shed 0 bases, with 6 bases lying between them. CDR3 region: CASSYSTNSGNTIYF. The CDR3 region has the DNA TGTGCCAGCAGTTACTCCACGAACTCTGGAAACACCATATATTTT.

The gene calls are TRBV11-2 and TRBJ2-5; a weak D match, TRBD2 (6 bases). This CDR3 comprises 12 residues. V shed 6 bases and J shed 11 bases, with 16 bases lying between them. Germline values: CDR1 SGHAT, CDR2 FQNNGV. CDR3 nucleotides: TGTGCCAGCAGTATTGGGGGGTTGGAGCAGTACTTC. It specifies CASSIGGLEQYF. The full variable domain, in which reference TRBV11-2 and TRBJ2-5 provide the parts outside the CDR3, is EAGVAQSPRYKIIEKRQSVAFWCNPISGHATLYWYQQILGQGPKLLIQFQNNGVVDDSQLPKDRFSAERLKGVDSTLKIQPAKLEDSAVYLCASSIGGLEQYFGPGTRLLVL.

Many counts were recorded for this clonotype. The chain combines TRBV5-4 with TRBJ2-5; D is unresolved. With 0 bases removed from V and 2 bases from J, the gap between germline ends came to 8 bases. Germline loops: CDR1 SGHNT, CDR2 YYREEE (reference sequence). This CDR3 is 14 amino acids long. The CDR3 nucleotides read TGTGCCAGCAGCTTGGGAGGTTTTCAAGAGACCCAGTACTTC. Encoded protein: CASSLGGFQETQYF.

CDR3 sequence: CASNKLGQGSYNEQFF. The CDR3 DNA sequence: TGTGCCAGCAACAAACTCGGGCAGGGGTCGTACAATGAGCAGTTCTTC. V and J are TRBV4-2 and TRBJ2-1; D is perhaps TRBD1 (6 bases). The germline V and J ends were trimmed by 7 bases and 4 bases, with 20 bases remaining between them. CDR1 and CDR2 (germline): LGHNA, YNFKEQ. The CDR3 totals 16 residues.

The V call is TRBV2, the J call TRBJ2-1, with D possibly being TRBD1 (5 bases). The CDR3 has 16 amino acids. Germline CDR1 reads SNHLY; CDR2 reads FYNNEI. Trimming removed 5 bases from V and 0 bases from J, with 14 bases in between. The CDR3 DNA reads as TGTGCCAGCAGTCCTCCGACAGCTTACTCCTACAATGAGCAGTTCTTC. It translates to CASSPPTAYSYNEQFF. Full variable domain (rest looked up from reference TRBV2 and TRBJ2-1): EPEVTQTPSHQVTQMGQEVILRCVPISNHLYFYWYRQILGQKVEFLVSFYNNEISEKSEIFDDQFSVERPDGSNFTLKIRSTKLEDSAMYFCASSPPTAYSYNEQFFGPGTRLTVL.

The sample holds a few counts of this clonotype. The chain joins TRBV9 to TRBJ2-3; D possibly corresponds to TRBD1 (7 bases). This CDR3 comprises 18 residues. Per the germline V gene, CDR1 is SGDLS and CDR2 is YYNGEE. Between the trimmed V and J ends, which lost 4 bases and 2 bases, there was a span of 23 bases. CDR3 coding DNA: TGTGCCAGCAGCTTACGTACAGGGGACTGGCGGGTCACAGATACGCAGTATTTT. This translates into CASSLRTGDWRVTDTQYF.

Concerning this clonotype: The junction departs from germline at one end; a sequencing error may be responsible. V is TRBV7-7 and J is TRBJ2-5, with 9 bases identical to TRBD1. CDR1 and CDR2 from the germline V gene are SSHAT and FNYEAQ (reference sequence). This CDR3 is built from 15 residues. CDR3 nucleotides: TGTGCCGGCAGCGACCAGGGACAGGGTCTTGGGACCCAGTACTTC. Translated, it gives CAGSDQGQGLGTQYF. Complete variable domain (other parts from reference TRBV7-7 and TRBJ2-5): GAGVSQSPRYKVTKRGQDVTLRCDPISSHATLYWYQQALGQGPEFLTYFNYEAQPDKSGLPSDRFSAERPEGSISTLTIQRTEQRDSAMYRCAGSDQGQGLGTQYFGPGTRLLVL.

V is TRBV6-4 and J is TRBJ2-1; TRBD1 is a possible D gene (5 bases). The J call may not be correct, given that the DNA end is closer to TRBJ2-7. CDR1 and CDR2 (germline): MRHNA, SNTAGT. This CDR3 has 15 residues. CDR3 nucleotide sequence: TGTGCCAGCAGTGTAGGGCAGGGCATATACAATGAGCAGTACTTC. This codes for CASSVGQGIYNEQYF.

The CDR3 here is CASSQGPPGSNYGYTF. As DNA, the CDR3 is TGTGCCAGCAGCCAAGGGCCGCCCGGGAGCAACTATGGCTACACCTTC. The chain recombines TRBV3-1 with TRBJ1-2; the D is unclear. V was cut by 1 base and J by 2 bases, with 14 bases left in between. Per the germline V gene, CDR1 is LGHDT and CDR2 is YNNKEL (reference sequence). The CDR3 is 16 residues long.

The sample holds a few counts of this clonotype. J is TRBJ2-5 and V is TRBV27, with 11 bases aligning to TRBD1. V lost 6 bases and J lost 6; bases outside the gene matches: 9. The CDR3 is 15 amino acids. The germline V gene encodes CDR1 MNHEY and CDR2 SMNVEV (reference sequence). The CDR3 loop is CASSPGTGGKKTQYF. The CDR3 DNA sequence: TGTGCCAGCAGCCCCGGGACAGGGGGTAAAAAGACCCAGTACTTC.

This clonotype showed up just a few times. This chain connects TRBV30 to TRBJ2-7; D not resolved. There are 11 residues in the CDR3. Per the germline V gene, CDR1 is GTSNPN and CDR2 is SVGIG (reference sequence). The ends were cut back, 2 bases at V and 7 bases at J, with 9 bases in the middle. CDR3 loop: CAWSNAREQYF. DNA for the CDR3: TGTGCCTGGAGTAACGCCCGGGAGCAGTACTTC.

This clonotype was observed a few times. The chain carries TRBV27 and TRBJ2-7; 10 nucleotides match TRBD2. The length of the CDR3 is 15 residues. V gave up 3 bases and J gave up 2 bases; unmatched junction bases: 4. CDR1 is MNHEY and CDR2 is SMNVEV in the germline V gene (reference sequence). In DNA form, the CDR3 reads TGTGCCAGCAGTTTCGTAGCGGGAGGAGCCTACGAGCAGTACTTC. It codes for CASSFVAGGAYEQYF.

This clonotype was detected only a few times. This chain connects TRBV7-9 to TRBJ2-7, with D possibly TRBD2 on 5 matching bases. The germline V gene encodes CDR1 SEHNR and CDR2 FQNEAQ (reference sequence). The V end lost 3 bases, the J end lost 3 bases, and 21 bases lay between the germline ends. The CDR3 loop spans 17 amino acids. CDR3: CASSLEGKAAGNYEQYF. CDR3 DNA sequence: TGTGCCAGCAGCTTGGAAGGAAAAGCGGCGGGCAACTACGAGCAGTACTTC.

The gene calls are TRBV6-1 and TRBJ2-1; D possibly corresponds to TRBD1 (6 bases). CDR3 length: 16 residues. Germline V gene data show CDR1 as MNHNS and CDR2 as SASEGT. V lost 5 bases, J lost 1 base, and 15 bases lay in between. In DNA form, the CDR3 reads TGTGCCAGCAGTTCACAGGGTTTAGGGTCCTACAATGAGCAGTTCTTC. Protein: CASSSQGLGSYNEQFF.

This rearrangement joins TRBV4-1 to TRBJ1-2, with D maybe TRBD1 (6 bases). Trimming removed 0 bases from V and 8 bases from J, with 10 bases in between. CDR1 and CDR2 from the germline V gene are MGHRA and YSYEKL. This CDR3 comprises 13 residues. The CDR3 DNA follows: TGCGCCAGCAGCCAAGAAGACGACAGGGGCTACACCTTC. The encoded protein is CASSQEDDRGYTF.

A few counts support this clonotype. This rearrangement joins TRBV14 to TRBJ2-1, with D possibly called TRBD1 or TRBD2 (5 bases each). The CDR3 loop spans 14 amino acids. CDR1 SGHDN and CDR2 FVKESK come from the germline V gene. V was pared by 3 bases and J by 10 bases, with 16 bases between. This CDR3 reads CASSHGTFRGEQFF. Written as DNA, the CDR3 is TGTGCCAGCAGCCATGGGACCTTTCGTGGAGAGCAGTTCTTC.

The rearrangement links TRBV28 to TRBJ2-3; D is uncertain. CDR1 is MDHEN, CDR2 SYDVKM, per germline. The length of the CDR3 is 12 residues. Trimming took 3 bases from V and 6 from J, leaving 7 bases between them. CDR3 nucleotide sequence: TGTGCCAGCAGTTTCGCGAGGGATACGCAGTATTTT. Translating it yields CASSFARDTQYF. The full variable domain, completed using reference TRBV28 and TRBJ2-3, is DVKVTQSSRYLVKRTGEKVFLECVQDMDHENMFWYRQDPGLGLRLIYFSYDVKMKEKGDIPEGYSVSREKKERFSLILESASTNQTSMYLCASSFARDTQYFGPGTRLTVL.

This clonotype appeared once. The rearrangement links TRBV5-4 to TRBJ2-4; weak D call: TRBD1 (6 bases). Matching the DNA end better, TRBJ2-7 makes the J call doubtful. There are 15 residues in the CDR3. CDR1 SGHNT and CDR2 YYREEE come from the germline V gene (reference sequence). The CDR3 bases are TGTGCCAGCAGCTTGGAGATAGGGGGACCCTACGAGCAGTACTTC. Translating gives CASSLEIGGPYEQYF.

Worth noting for this clonotype: A junction boundary mismatches the germline segment, possibly from a read error. The CDR3 nucleotides read TGTGCCAGCAGTGGACAGGGAGCGGGCACTGAAGCTTTCTTT. Translated, it gives CASSGQGAGTEAFF. This chain joins TRBV5-1 and TRBJ1-1; TRBD1 aligns across 8 bases. Germline loops: CDR1 SGHRS, CDR2 YFSETQ. This CDR3 contains 14 residues.

The rearrangement uses TRBV27 and TRBJ2-1; TRBD1 might be the D (6 bases). Germline loops: CDR1 MNHEY, CDR2 SMNVEV (reference sequence). Trimming pared 5 bases from V and 2 bases from J, leaving 13 bases between. The CDR3 loop spans 15 amino acids. The CDR3 spells CASSPIGGTYNEQFF. The CDR3 bases are TGTGCCAGCAGTCCCATAGGGGGAACCTACAATGAGCAGTTCTTC.

This chain links TRBV5-5 with TRBJ2-7; TRBD1 matches at 9 bases. This CDR3 spans 16 amino acids. CDR1 is SGHKS, CDR2 YYEKEE, per germline (reference sequence). Trimming at V came to 0 bases and at J to 4 bases, leaving 8 bases not matched to a gene. This CDR3 reads CASSLGTGVFSYEQYF. The CDR3 region has the DNA TGTGCCAGCAGCTTGGGGACAGGGGTTTTCTCGTACGAGCAGTACTTC.

The chain couples TRBV15 to TRBJ2-4; 8 bases match TRBD2. The CDR3 covers 11 residues. Per the germline V gene, CDR1 is LNHNV and CDR2 is YYDKDF (reference sequence). The trim removed 10 bases at V and 6 bases at J, leaving 2 bases unmatched. The CDR3 nucleotides read TGTGCCAGCGCGGGAGGAAACATTCAGTACTTC. Residues: CASAGGNIQYF.